Each of the 15 T cell receptor beta chains below was sequenced from the same sample in a study of cytomegalovirus exposure and HLA in healthy donors (dated by TCRdb to about 2017). Receptor amplification or capture employed the immunoSEQ multiplex PCR assay. A mixture of 60 forward primers for TCR Vbeta segments and 13 reverse primers for TCR Jbeta segments was used in the multiplex PCR. In its TCRdb copy, this immuneACCESS table keeps in-frame sequences only and misses some clones. Where compared with another copy, unresolved V genes explain less than half of these, and the others have no known cause. A total of over 150,000 clones appear in this sample, more than 70% of them only once. The ten biggest clones cover around 0.41% of the sample. Source material: PBMCs. Receptors originate from a boy aged 2 to 9 in good health and CMV-seronegative.

The chain carries TRBV6-5 and TRBJ2-5, with D possibly TRBD2 on 5 matching bases. Trimming removed 7 bases from V and 9 bases from J, with 15 bases in between. In germline, CDR1 is MNHEY, CDR2 SVGAGI. The CDR3 covers 12 residues. The CDR3 DNA reads TGTGCCAGCAACGGGCGGACGGAGGCCCAGTACTTC. This sequence encodes CASNGRTEAQYF.

This rearrangement joins TRBV2 to TRBJ1-1; D is undetermined. Per the germline V gene, CDR1 is SNHLY and CDR2 is FYNNEI. This CDR3 is built from 17 residues. Trimming removed 8 bases from V and 0 bases from J, with 22 bases in between. This CDR3 reads CASSVGIDHYMNTEAFF. Here the CDR3 DNA reads TGTGCCAGCTCCGTAGGCATCGACCACTATATGAACACTGAAGCTTTCTTT.

The chain has TRBV5-1 and TRBJ1-5, with D uncertain. The CDR3 is 13 residues long. In germline, CDR1 is SGHRS, CDR2 YFSETQ. V lost 0 bases and J 9 bases, leaving 10 bases between the germline ends. This CDR3 reads CASSLEVDWPQHF. As DNA, the CDR3 is TGCGCCAGCAGCTTGGAAGTTGACTGGCCCCAGCATTTT.

This chain joins TRBV6-5 and TRBJ1-2; 8 positions match TRBD1. V shed 5 bases and J 8 bases; nucleotides not matched to a gene: 10. The CDR3 is 14 residues long. Germline V gene lookup returns CDR1 MNHEY and CDR2 SVGAGI. CDR3 region: CASSIDRGSGGYTF. In nucleotides, the CDR3 is TGTGCCAGCAGTATTGACAGGGGAAGCGGGGGCTACACCTTC.

This chain connects TRBV5-4 to TRBJ1-5, with 8 bases identical to TRBD1. CDR3 size: 13 residues. J was trimmed by 12 bases and V by 4 bases; bases with no gene match: 9. Per the germline V gene, CDR1 is SGHNT and CDR2 is YYREEE (reference sequence). The CDR3 loop reads CASSLDRVGLQHF. The DNA of the CDR3 is TGTGCCAGCAGCCTGGACAGGGTCGGACTCCAGCATTTT.

This chain connects TRBV7-2 to TRBJ2-5; 7 bases agree with TRBD1. The trim removed 7 bases at V and 6 bases at J, leaving 11 bases unmatched. The CDR3 has 14 amino acids. The V gene's germline CDR1 is SGHTA and CDR2 FQGNSA. This chain's CDR3 is CASTPGGTTKTQYF. CDR3 coding DNA: TGTGCCAGCACCCCAGGGGGAACGACGAAGACCCAGTACTTC.

This chain uses TRBV19 with TRBJ2-7, with D maybe TRBD2 (5 bases). The CDR3 runs to 13 residues. Trimming removed 4 bases from V and 4 bases from J, with 11 bases in between. CDR1 LNHDA and CDR2 SQIVND come from the germline V gene (reference sequence). The DNA for the CDR3 is TGTGCCAGTAGTACCGGACTGGATTACGAGCAGTACTTC. It translates to CASSTGLDYEQYF.

This sequence joins TRBV10-1 and TRBJ2-5, with D maybe TRBD1 (6 bases). This CDR3 is built from 16 residues. Trimming took off 1 base at V and 3 bases at J, with 15 bases between the two ends. Germline values: CDR1 WNHNN, CDR2 SYGVQD (reference sequence). In DNA form, the CDR3 reads TGCGCCAGCAGTGAGTACGCAAATCCAGGGGAAGAGACCCAGTACTTC. The encoded protein is CASSEYANPGEETQYF.

The chain combines TRBV5-1 with TRBJ2-3, with unresolved D. The germline V gene has CDR1 SGHRS and CDR2 YFSETQ. The CDR3 loop spans 14 amino acids. Trimming took 4 bases from V and 3 from J, leaving 12 bases between them. In nucleotides, the CDR3 is TGCGCCAGCAGCCTACTACCTCCAACAGATACGCAGTATTTT. This sequence encodes CASSLLPPTDTQYF.

This clone occurred a few times. This chain links TRBV4-1 with TRBJ2-7; 7 positions match TRBD2. This CDR3 region has 15 residues. The ends lost 1 base at V and 0 bases at J; junction bases unmatched: 3. Germline assignment: CDR1 MGHRA and CDR2 YSYEKL. The DNA of the CDR3 is TGCGCCAGCAGCCAAGCCGGGACTACCTCCTACGAGCAGTACTTC. Protein product: CASSQAGTTSYEQYF.

V gene TRBV2 combines with J gene TRBJ2-7; D not resolved. Germline V CDR1 and CDR2: SNHLY, FYNNEI. Trimming removed 4 bases at V and 5 bases at J, with 6 bases between. This CDR3 has 11 residues. CDR3 sequence: CASSVSDEQYF. The CDR3 nucleotides read TGTGCCAGCAGTGTCAGTGACGAGCAGTACTTC.

This clone came up once. The gene calls are TRBV2 and TRBJ2-5; 10 bases are shared with TRBD2. The germline gives CDR1 SNHLY, CDR2 FYNNEI. This CDR3 comprises 16 residues. The ends lost 7 bases at V and 1 base at J; junction bases unmatched: 9. In DNA form, the CDR3 reads TGTGCCAGCAAGGTGAGGCGGACTAGCGGCCAAGAGACCCAGTACTTC. It codes for CASKVRRTSGQETQYF.

The V call is TRBV2, the J call TRBJ2-3; weak D call: TRBD2 (6 bases). Germline assignment: CDR1 SNHLY and CDR2 FYNNEI. This CDR3 has 14 amino acids. V shed 8 bases and J shed 5 bases, with 17 bases lying between them. The DNA for the CDR3 is TGTGCCAGCCCCCCGGCAGGAGGGGAAGATACGCAGTATTTT. It specifies CASPPAGGEDTQYF.

The chain joins TRBV7-2 to TRBJ1-5; 8 bases fit TRBD1. The V and J ends lost 7 bases and 7 bases, in that order; junction bases with no gene match: 6. In germline, CDR1 is SGHTA, CDR2 FQGNSA. The CDR3 is made up of 13 amino acids. In nucleotides, the CDR3 is TGTGCCAGCACCCCGGACAGGGACCAGCCCCAGCATTTT. It specifies CASTPDRDQPQHF.

V and J are TRBV30 and TRBJ2-1, with D unresolved. Germline CDR1 GTSNPN, CDR2 SVGIG (reference sequence). This CDR3 region has 15 residues. The V end lost 0 bases, the J end lost 7 bases, and 16 bases lay between the germline ends. CDR3 loop: CAWSVSGLVANEQFF. The CDR3 region has the DNA TGTGCCTGGAGTGTTAGTGGTCTAGTCGCTAATGAGCAGTTCTTC.